This T cell receptor (beta chain) was found in a study of T cell repertoires in cytomegalovirus infection. Study-level background: Public TCR beta signatures indicated both CMV infection and matching HLA type.

A few counts support this clonotype. The CDR3 totals 14 residues. Looked up from germline, CDR1 is SQVTM and CDR2 is ANQGSEA. The trim removed 6 bases at V and 5 bases at J, leaving 5 bases unmatched. A single record per CDR3 protein comes from TCRdb applying MiXCR to the reads. This sample has hundreds of thousands of distinct CDR3 sequences, with 15% to 20% found just once. Sample: PBMCs. The chain employs TRBV29-1 and TRBJ2-3; 13 bases match TRBD2. The TCR comes from a human donor in good health (CMV status not recorded). Some clones in this sample may be carry-over from other donors' samples. In DNA form, the CDR3 reads TGCAGCGTGGAGGGACTAGCGGGGATAGATACGCAGTATTTT. Protein: CSVEGLAGIDTQYF.